What follows is one T cell receptor (beta chain) and its context. This sample is part of a study of cytotoxic CD8 clonotypes in ibrutinib-treated CLL. Generated by immunoSEQ multiplex PCR, the TCRdb table keeps only in-frame clones and is missing some. The table has 55,000 to 80,000 clones, about nine tenths seen once. Trimming removed 2 bases at V and 0 bases at J, with 4 bases between. Germline V lookup: CDR1 MRHNA, CDR2 SNTAGT. This CDR3 contains 13 residues. The chain links TRBV6-4 to TRBJ1-1; D is unclear. The sample in question was PBMCs, obtained after 12 months of ibrutinib treatment. This clonotype originated in a human donor with chronic lymphocytic leukemia. The CDR3 bases are TGTGCCAGCAGTGACGAGATGAACACTGAAGCTTTCTTT. Translated, it gives CASSDEMNTEAFF.